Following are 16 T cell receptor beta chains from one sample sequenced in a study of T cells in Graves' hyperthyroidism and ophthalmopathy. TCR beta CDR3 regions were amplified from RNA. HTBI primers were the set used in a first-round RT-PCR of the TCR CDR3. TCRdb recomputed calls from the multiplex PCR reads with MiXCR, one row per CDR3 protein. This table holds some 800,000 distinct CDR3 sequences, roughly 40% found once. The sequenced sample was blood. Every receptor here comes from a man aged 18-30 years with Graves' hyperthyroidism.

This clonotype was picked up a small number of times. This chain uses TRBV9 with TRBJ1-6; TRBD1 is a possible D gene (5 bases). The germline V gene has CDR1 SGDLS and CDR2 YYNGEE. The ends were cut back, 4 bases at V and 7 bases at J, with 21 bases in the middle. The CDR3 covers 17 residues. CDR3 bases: TGTGCCAGCAGCCCCCGTCAGGGTAGAACGGGGAATTCACCCCTCCACTTT. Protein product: CASSPRQGRTGNSPLHF.

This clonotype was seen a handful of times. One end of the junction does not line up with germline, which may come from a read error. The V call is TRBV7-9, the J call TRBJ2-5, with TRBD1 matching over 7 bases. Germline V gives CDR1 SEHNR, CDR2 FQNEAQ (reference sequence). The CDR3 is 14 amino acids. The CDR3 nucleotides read TGTGCCAGCAGCTTCACAGGGGTGGTAGAGCCCCAGTACTTC. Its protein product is CASSFTGVVEPQYF.

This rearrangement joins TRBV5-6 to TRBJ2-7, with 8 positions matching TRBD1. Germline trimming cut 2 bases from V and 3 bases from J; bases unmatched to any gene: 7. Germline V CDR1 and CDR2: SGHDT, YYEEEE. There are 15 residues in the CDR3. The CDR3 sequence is CASSFLDRALYEQYF. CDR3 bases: TGTGCCAGCAGCTTCTTGGACAGGGCGCTCTACGAGCAGTACTTC. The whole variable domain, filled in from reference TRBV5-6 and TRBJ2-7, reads DAGVTQSPTHLIKTRGQQVTLRCSPKSGHDTVSWYQQALGQGPQFIFQYYEEEERQRGNFPDRFSGHQFPNYSSELNVNALLLGDSALYLCASSFLDRALYEQYFGPGTRLTVT.

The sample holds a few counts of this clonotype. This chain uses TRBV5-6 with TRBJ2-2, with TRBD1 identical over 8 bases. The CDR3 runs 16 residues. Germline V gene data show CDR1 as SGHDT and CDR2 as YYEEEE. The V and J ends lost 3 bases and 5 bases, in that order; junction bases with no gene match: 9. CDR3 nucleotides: TGTGCCAGCAGCTCCTATCACACAGGGGGGACCGGGGAGCTGTTTTTT. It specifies CASSSYHTGGTGELFF.

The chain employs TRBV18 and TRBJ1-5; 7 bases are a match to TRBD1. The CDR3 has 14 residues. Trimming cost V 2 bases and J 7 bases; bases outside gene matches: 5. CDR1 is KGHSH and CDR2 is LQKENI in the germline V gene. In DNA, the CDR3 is TGTGCCAGCTCACCAAATTCAGGGGGGCAGCCCCAGCATTTT. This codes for CASSPNSGGQPQHF.

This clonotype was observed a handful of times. As DNA, the CDR3 is TGTGCCAGCAGCTACCCGGGGGCTACTGAAGCTTTCTTT. Encoded protein: CASSYPGATEAFF. The gene calls are TRBV7-9 and TRBJ1-1, with D possibly matching TRBD1 (6 bases). Germline CDR1 is SEHNR and CDR2 is FQNEAQ (reference sequence). V lost 4 bases and J 5 bases, leaving 11 bases between the germline ends. The CDR3 spans 13 residues.

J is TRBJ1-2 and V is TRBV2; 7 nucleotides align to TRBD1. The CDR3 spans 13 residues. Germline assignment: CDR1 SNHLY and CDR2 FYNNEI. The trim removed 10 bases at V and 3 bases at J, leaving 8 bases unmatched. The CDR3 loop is CATWTQGDYGYTF. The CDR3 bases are TGTGCCACCTGGACCCAGGGGGACTATGGCTACACCTTC.

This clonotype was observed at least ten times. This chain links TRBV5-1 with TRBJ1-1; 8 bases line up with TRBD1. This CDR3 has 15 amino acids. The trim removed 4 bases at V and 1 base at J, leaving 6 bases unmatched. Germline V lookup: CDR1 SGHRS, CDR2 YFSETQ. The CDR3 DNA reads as TGCGCCAGCAGCCCATGGACAGGGCCGAACACTGAAGCTTTCTTT. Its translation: CASSPWTGPNTEAFF.

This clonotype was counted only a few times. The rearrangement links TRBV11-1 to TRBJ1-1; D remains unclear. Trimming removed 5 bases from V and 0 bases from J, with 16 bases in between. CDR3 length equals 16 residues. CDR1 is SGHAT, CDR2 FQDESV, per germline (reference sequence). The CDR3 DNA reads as TGTGCCAGCAGCCCTAATCCGTTTTTCCTGAACACTGAAGCTTTCTTT. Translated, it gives CASSPNPFFLNTEAFF. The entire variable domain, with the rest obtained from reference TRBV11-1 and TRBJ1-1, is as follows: EAEVAQSPRYKITEKSQAVAFWCDPISGHATLYWYRQILGQGPELLVQFQDESVVDDSQLPKDRFSAERLKGVDSTLKIQPAELGDSAMYLCASSPNPFFLNTEAFFGQGTRLTVV.

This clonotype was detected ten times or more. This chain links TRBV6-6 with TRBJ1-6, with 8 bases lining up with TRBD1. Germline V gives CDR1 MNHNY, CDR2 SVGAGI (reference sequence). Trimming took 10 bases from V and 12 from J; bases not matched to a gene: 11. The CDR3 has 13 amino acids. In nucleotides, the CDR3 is TGTGCCACGAATGACAGGGGTCTTTTACCCCTCCACTTT. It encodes CATNDRGLLPLHF.

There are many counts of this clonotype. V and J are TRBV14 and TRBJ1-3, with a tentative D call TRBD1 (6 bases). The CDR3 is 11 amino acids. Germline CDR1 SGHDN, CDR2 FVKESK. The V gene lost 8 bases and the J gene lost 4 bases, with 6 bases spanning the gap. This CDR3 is CASGTGNTIYF. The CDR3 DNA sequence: TGTGCCAGCGGGACAGGAAACACCATATATTTT. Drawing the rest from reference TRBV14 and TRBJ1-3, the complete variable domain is EAGVTQFPSHSVIEKGQTVTLRCDPISGHDNLYWYRRVMGKEIKFLLHFVKESKQDESGMPNNRFLAERTGGTYSTLKVQPAELEDSGVYFCASGTGNTIYFGEGSWLTVV.

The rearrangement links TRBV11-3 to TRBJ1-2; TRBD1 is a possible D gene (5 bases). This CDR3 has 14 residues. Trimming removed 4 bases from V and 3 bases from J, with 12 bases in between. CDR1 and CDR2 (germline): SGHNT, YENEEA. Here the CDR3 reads CASSSQGPYYGYTF. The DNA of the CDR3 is TGTGCCAGCAGCTCCCAGGGCCCTTACTATGGCTACACCTTC.

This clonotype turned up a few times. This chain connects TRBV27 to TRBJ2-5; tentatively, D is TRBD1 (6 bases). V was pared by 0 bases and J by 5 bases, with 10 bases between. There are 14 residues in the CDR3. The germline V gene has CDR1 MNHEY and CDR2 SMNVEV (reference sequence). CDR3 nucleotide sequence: TGTGCCAGCAGTTTATCCCCTAGGGGGGAGACCCAGTACTTC. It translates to CASSLSPRGETQYF.

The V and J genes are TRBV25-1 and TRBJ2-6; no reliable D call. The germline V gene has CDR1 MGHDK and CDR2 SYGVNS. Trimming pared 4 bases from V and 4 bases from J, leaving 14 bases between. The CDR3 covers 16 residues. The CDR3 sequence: CASSAIRVGGANVLTF. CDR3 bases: TGTGCCAGCAGTGCAATCCGGGTTGGAGGGGCCAACGTCCTGACTTTC.

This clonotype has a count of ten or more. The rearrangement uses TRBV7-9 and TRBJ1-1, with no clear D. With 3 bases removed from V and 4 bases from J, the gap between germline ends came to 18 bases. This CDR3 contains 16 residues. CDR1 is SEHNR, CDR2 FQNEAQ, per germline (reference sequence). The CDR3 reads CASSLRVTGKGTEAFF. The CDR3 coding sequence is TGTGCCAGCAGCTTGAGGGTGACGGGGAAGGGCACTGAAGCTTTCTTT.

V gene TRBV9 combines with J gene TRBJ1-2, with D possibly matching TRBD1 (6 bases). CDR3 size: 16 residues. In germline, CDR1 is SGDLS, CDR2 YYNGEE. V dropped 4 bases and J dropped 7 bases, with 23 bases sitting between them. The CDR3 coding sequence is TGTGCCAGCAGCCAGCTGGGAACCGGGACAAAGAGTGGCTACACCTTC. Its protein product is CASSQLGTGTKSGYTF.